This T cell receptor (beta chain) stems from a study of glioma-infiltrating T cells after dendritic cell vaccination. The method was immunoSEQ multiplex PCR; TCRdb's version includes in-frame clones alone and lacks a portion of them. The sample lists 75,000 to 100,000 clones, approximately 81% occurring once. Selection required adequate fresh-frozen tumor tissue plus more than two years' survival data. This TCR was recovered from a human donor with glioblastoma. The material was blood, obtained before dendritic cell vaccination.

The chain's CDR3 is CASRGQGIGYEQYF. The CDR3 bases are TGCGCCAGCAGGGGACAGGGGATCGGCTACGAGCAGTACTTC. The chain is built from TRBV5-1 and TRBJ2-7, with 10 bases that match TRBD1. CDR1 is SGHRS, CDR2 YFSETQ, per germline. V lost 5 bases and J lost 3; bases outside the gene matches: 5. The CDR3 loop spans 14 amino acids.